The 12 T cell receptor beta chains below all came from one sample that was sequenced in a study of T cell responses to AZD1222 COVID-19 vaccine. Profiling relied on immunoSEQ multiplex PCR, and the TCRdb table lists in-frame clones only, not all of them. The sample includes 150,000 or so clones, approximately 85% of them seen just once. The sequences come from peripheral blood, collected on day 0 of MenACWY control vaccination. These receptors came from an adult in good health.

The chain joins TRBV6-5 to TRBJ2-2; D call uncertain. The CDR3 totals 14 residues. V was trimmed by 4 bases and J by 4 bases, leaving 10 bases between them. Germline values: CDR1 MNHEY, CDR2 SVGAGI. CDR3 sequence reads: CASSLGRRTGELFF. The CDR3, as DNA: TGTGCCAGCAGTTTAGGACGACGCACCGGGGAGCTGTTTTTT.

This chain joins TRBV7-7 and TRBJ2-3; D is possibly TRBD1 (6 bases). This CDR3 contains 14 residues. The germline gives CDR1 SSHAT, CDR2 FNYEAQ (reference sequence). The germline V and J ends were trimmed by 4 bases and 0 bases, with 8 bases remaining between them. The CDR3 DNA reads TGTGCCAGCAGCTCGGACAGTAGCACAGATACGCAGTATTTT. It translates to CASSSDSSTDTQYF.

The J gene is TRBJ1-5, the V gene TRBV28; D uncertain. The CDR3 consists of 12 residues. The germline CDR1 and CDR2 sequences are MDHEN and SYDVKM. Trimming shortened V by 8 bases and J by 7 bases, and 12 bases separated the two germline ends. The CDR3 DNA sequence: TGTGCCAGCGGGATATTGGGACAGCCCCAGCATTTT. Translated, it gives CASGILGQPQHF.

The chain employs TRBV5-4 and TRBJ2-1; 7 nucleotides agree with TRBD2. Trimming took 6 bases from V and 9 from J; bases not matched to a gene: 12. The CDR3 consists of 14 residues. CDR1 is SGHNT and CDR2 is YYREEE in the germline V gene (reference sequence). CDR3 region: CASTPGRGQGEQFF. CDR3 bases: TGTGCCAGCACCCCTGGGAGGGGTCAGGGTGAGCAGTTCTTC.

The gene calls are TRBV7-3 and TRBJ1-1; 9 bases map to TRBD1. The CDR3 totals 14 residues. V was clipped by 5 bases and J by 3 bases; unmatched bases: 4. Germline lookup yields CDR1 SGHTA and CDR2 FQGTGA. The CDR3 DNA reads as TGTGCCAGCAGCCAGGGACAGGGACACACTGAAGCTTTCTTT. This encodes CASSQGQGHTEAFF. The whole variable domain, remainder taken from reference TRBV7-3 and TRBJ1-1, is GAGVSQTPSNKVTEKGKYVELRCDPISGHTALYWYRQSLGQGPEFLIYFQGTGAADDSGLPNDRFFAVRPEGSVSTLKIQRTERGDSAVYLCASSQGQGHTEAFFGQGTRLTVV.

This CDR3 is CASSATGSLAKNIQYF. The CDR3 nucleotides are TGTGCCAGTAGTGCAACAGGGAGTTTAGCCAAAAACATTCAGTACTTC. This chain links TRBV19 with TRBJ2-4, with D possibly being TRBD1 (6 bases). The length of the CDR3 is 16 residues. Germline CDR1 is LNHDA and CDR2 is SQIVND (reference sequence). The ends were cut back, 5 bases at V and 0 bases at J, with 14 bases in the middle.

This chain joins TRBV19 and TRBJ1-2; D gene unclear. The CDR3 totals 16 residues. Trimming pared 3 bases from V and 8 bases from J, leaving 22 bases between. The germline CDR1 and CDR2 sequences are LNHDA and SQIVND (reference sequence). The CDR3 DNA follows: TGTGCCAGTAGTATTGGTGGGCCTCTACGTATTGCGGGCTACACCTTC. Translation: CASSIGGPLRIAGYTF.

This clone was seen only once. This chain uses TRBV3-1 (or the pseudogene TRBV3-2) with TRBJ1-1; TRBD1 agrees at 9 bases. Germline-derived CDR1 and CDR2 are LGHDT and YNNKEL (reference sequence). J lost 1 base, V lost 4 bases, and 16 bases had no gene match. This CDR3 has 19 amino acids. The CDR3 coding sequence is TGTGCCAGCAGCCCCACAGACATTACTTGGGACAGGGAGAACACTGAAGCTTTCTTT. It translates to CASSPTDITWDRENTEAFF.

V usage is TRBV19 and J usage is TRBJ1-5; the D is unclear. Germline V gene sequence: CDR1 LNHDA, CDR2 SQIVND (reference sequence). The V gene lost 9 bases and the J gene lost 0 bases, with 9 bases spanning the gap. There are 13 residues in the CDR3. DNA of the CDR3: TGTGCCAGAACACCATATAGCAATCAGCCCCAGCATTTT. It is translated as CARTPYSNQPQHF.

The chain couples TRBV3-1 (or the pseudogene TRBV3-2) to TRBJ2-2; possibly TRBD2 for D (5 bases). Per germline, CDR1 LGHDT and CDR2 YNNKEL (reference sequence). V gave up 1 base and J gave up 4 bases, with 10 bases separating them. The CDR3 covers 15 residues. The CDR3 coding sequence is TGTGCCAGCAGCCAAGTTTATGGGAGCACCGGGGAGCTGTTTTTT. Protein sequence: CASSQVYGSTGELFF.

J is TRBJ2-7 and V is TRBV7-2; tentative D call: TRBD2 (6 bases). Germline values: CDR1 SGHTA, CDR2 FQGNSA. The CDR3 loop spans 14 amino acids. V was clipped by 8 bases and J by 2 bases, with 16 bases between them. CDR3 sequence (DNA): TGTGCCAGCGGCGGGACTCGATCTACCTACGAGCAGTACTTC. Its translation: CASGGTRSTYEQYF.

The chain recombines TRBV7-3 with TRBJ2-5, with 11 bases lining up with TRBD1. Trimming removed 5 bases from V and 5 bases from J; junction bases left unmatched: 7. Germline-derived CDR1 and CDR2 are SGHTA and FQGTGA. The CDR3 loop spans 15 amino acids. CDR3: CASSRTGGRMETQYF. CDR3 nucleotides: TGTGCCAGCAGCCGGACAGGGGGCAGGATGGAGACCCAGTACTTC.